This TCR beta chain was identified during a study of blood T cells in healthy people across ages. This clonotype was counted many times. The CDR3 spans 11 residues. The germline V and J ends were trimmed by 4 bases and 4 bases, with 5 bases remaining between them. Germline V gene lookup returns CDR1 SGDLS and CDR2 YYNGEE. Primed by a sample-barcoded 5' primer and a J-beta primer mix, a second PCR proceeded for about 6 to 12 cycles. One entry per CDR3 protein, called by TCRdb with MiXCR from the 5' RACE reads. The sample includes 850,000 to 1,300,000 distinct CDR3 sequences, roughly 45% seen only once; the top ten take about 20%.

The clonotype originates from a woman aged 55-69 years in good health. The V call is TRBV9, the J call TRBJ2-5; D gene unclear. Material: blood. The CDR3 DNA reads as TGTGCCAGCAGCCGAGGAGAGACCCAGTACTTC. It yields the protein CASSRGETQYF.